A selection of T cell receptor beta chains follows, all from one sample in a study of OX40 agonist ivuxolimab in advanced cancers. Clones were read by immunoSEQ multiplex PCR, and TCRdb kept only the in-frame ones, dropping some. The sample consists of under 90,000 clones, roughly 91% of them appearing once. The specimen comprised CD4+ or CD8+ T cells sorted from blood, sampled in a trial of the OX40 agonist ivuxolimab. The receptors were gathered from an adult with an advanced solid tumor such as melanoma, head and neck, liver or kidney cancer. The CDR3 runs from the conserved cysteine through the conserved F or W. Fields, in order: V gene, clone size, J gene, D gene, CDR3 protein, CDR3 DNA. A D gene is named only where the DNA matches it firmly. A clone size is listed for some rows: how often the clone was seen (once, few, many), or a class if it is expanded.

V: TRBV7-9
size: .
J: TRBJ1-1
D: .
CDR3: CASSVAGYVAFF
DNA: TGTGCCAGCAGCGTCGCAGGGTATGTAGCTTTCTTT

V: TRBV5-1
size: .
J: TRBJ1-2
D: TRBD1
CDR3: CASSPPGQTNYGYTF
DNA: TGCGCCAGCAGCCCACCGGGACAGACTAACTATGGCTACACCTTC

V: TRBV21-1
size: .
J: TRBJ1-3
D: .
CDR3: CAIVDTIYF
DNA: TGTGCCATAGTAGACACCATATATTTT

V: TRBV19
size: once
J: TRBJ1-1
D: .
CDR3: CASSSERRNTEAFF
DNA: TGTGCCAGTAGTTCAGAGAGGAGGAACACTGAAGCTTTCTTT

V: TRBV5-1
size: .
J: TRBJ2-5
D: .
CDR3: CASSLTQGPGETQYF
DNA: TGCGCCAGCAGCTTGACACAGGGCCCGGGGGAGACCCAGTACTTC

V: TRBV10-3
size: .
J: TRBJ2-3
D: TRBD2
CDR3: CAISGQREGSTDTQYF
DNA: TGTGCCATCAGTGGGCAGCGGGAGGGTAGCACAGATACGCAGTATTTT

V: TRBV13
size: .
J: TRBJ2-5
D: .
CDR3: CASSQLGGPQETQYF
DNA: TGTGCCAGCAGCCAGTTAGGGGGTCCCCAAGAGACCCAGTACTTC

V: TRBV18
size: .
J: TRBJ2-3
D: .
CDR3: CASSPPMDTQYF
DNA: TGTGCCAGCTCACCACCGATGGATACGCAGTATTTT

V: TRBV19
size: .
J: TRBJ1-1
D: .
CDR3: CASSMGVMNTEAFF
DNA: TGTGCCAGTAGTATGGGGGTGATGAACACTGAAGCTTTCTTT

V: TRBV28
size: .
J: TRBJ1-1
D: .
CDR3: CASSFSRTTNLTCTEAFF
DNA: TGTGCCAGCAGTTTTTCCAGGACAACGAACTTGACCTGCACTGAAGCTTTCTTT

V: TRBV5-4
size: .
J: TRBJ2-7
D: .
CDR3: CASRGQTYEQYF
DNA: TGTGCCAGCCGAGGCCAGACCTACGAGCAGTACTTC

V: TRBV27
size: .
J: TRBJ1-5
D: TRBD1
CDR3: CASSPDRGNQPQHF
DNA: TGTGCCAGCAGTCCCGACAGGGGCAATCAGCCCCAGCATTTT

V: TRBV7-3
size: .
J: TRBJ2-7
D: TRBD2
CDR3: CASSSLAGGSYEQYF
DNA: TGTGCCAGCAGTTCTCTAGCGGGAGGATCCTACGAGCAGTACTTC

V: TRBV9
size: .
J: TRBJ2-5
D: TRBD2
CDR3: CASPNGLAGGLWRETQYF
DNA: TGTGCCAGCCCCAATGGGCTAGCGGGAGGCCTCTGGCGGGAGACCCAGTACTTC

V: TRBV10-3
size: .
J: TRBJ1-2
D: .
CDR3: CAISDYEYRDNYGYTF
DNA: TGTGCCATCAGTGATTACGAATACAGGGACAACTATGGCTACACCTTC

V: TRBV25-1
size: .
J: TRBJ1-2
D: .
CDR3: CASSEIEFNYGYTF
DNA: TGTGCCAGCAGTGAAATAGAATTCAACTATGGCTACACCTTC

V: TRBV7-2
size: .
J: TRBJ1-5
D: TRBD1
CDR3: CASSSGQGRRDSNQPQHF
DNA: TGTGCCAGCAGCTCGGGACAGGGGCGTCGGGATAGCAATCAGCCCCAGCATTTT

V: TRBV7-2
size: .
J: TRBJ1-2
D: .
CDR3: CASSTGGRVLDYGYTF
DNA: TGTGCCAGCAGCACAGGAGGGAGGGTACTAGACTATGGCTACACCTTC

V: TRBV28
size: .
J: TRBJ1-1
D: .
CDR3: CASSSRGGFTEAFF
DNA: TGTGCCAGCAGTTCACGGGGGGGATTCACTGAAGCTTTCTTT

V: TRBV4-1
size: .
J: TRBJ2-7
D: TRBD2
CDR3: CASSPEGGGGYEQYF
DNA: TGCGCCAGCAGCCCCGAGGGCGGGGGAGGGTACGAGCAGTACTTC

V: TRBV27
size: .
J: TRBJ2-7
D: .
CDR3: CASSLGRTSYEQYF
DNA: TGTGCCAGCAGTTTGGGACGGACCTCCTACGAGCAGTACTTC

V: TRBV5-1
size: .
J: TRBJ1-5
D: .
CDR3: CASRATQGSHSNQPQHF
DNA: TGCGCCAGCCGCGCAACACAGGGCTCCCATAGCAATCAGCCCCAGCATTTT

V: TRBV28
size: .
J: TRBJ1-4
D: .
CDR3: CASSLGEGPPDFRFF
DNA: TGTGCCAGCAGTTTAGGTGAGGGCCCTCCGGATTTTCGGTTTTTT

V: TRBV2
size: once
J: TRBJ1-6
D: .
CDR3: CASSDGQGLNSPLHF
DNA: TGTGCCAGCAGTGATGGCCAGGGACTTAATTCACCCCTCCACTTT

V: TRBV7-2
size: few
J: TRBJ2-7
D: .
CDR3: CASSLPVSSYEQYF
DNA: TGTGCCAGCAGCTTGCCCGTTAGCTCCTACGAGCAGTACTTC

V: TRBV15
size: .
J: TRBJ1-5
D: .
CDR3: CATSRDLGANQPQHF
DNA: TGTGCCACCAGCAGAGATCTAGGGGCGAATCAGCCCCAGCATTTT

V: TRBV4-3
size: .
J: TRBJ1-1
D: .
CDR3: CASSQDSPTTGYTEAFF
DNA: TGCGCCAGCAGCCAAGATAGTCCGACAACAGGGTACACTGAAGCTTTCTTT

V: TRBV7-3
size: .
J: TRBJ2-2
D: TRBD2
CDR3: CASSLGRLADLNTGELFF
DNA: TGTGCCAGCAGCTTGGGGAGACTAGCGGATCTAAACACCGGGGAGCTGTTTTTT

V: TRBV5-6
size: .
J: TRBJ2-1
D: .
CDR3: CASSWGVEQFF
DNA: TGTGCCAGCAGCTGGGGAGTAGAGCAGTTCTTC

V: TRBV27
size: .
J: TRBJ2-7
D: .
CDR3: CASSYTDSYEQYF
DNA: TGTGCCAGCAGTTACACCGACTCCTACGAGCAGTACTTC

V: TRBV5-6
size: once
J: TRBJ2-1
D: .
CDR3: CASSLYNEQFF
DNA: TGTGCCAGCAGCTTGTACAATGAGCAGTTCTTC

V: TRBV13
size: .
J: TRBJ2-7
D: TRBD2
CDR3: CASSPPGGGSYEQYF
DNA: TGTGCCAGCAGCCCACCGGGAGGGGGGTCCTACGAGCAGTACTTC

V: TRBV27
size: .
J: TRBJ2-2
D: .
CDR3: CASSFTNTGELFF
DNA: TGTGCCAGCAGTTTCACGAACACCGGGGAGCTGTTTTTT

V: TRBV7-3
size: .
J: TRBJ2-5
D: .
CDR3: CASSSLHQETQYF
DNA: TGTGCCAGCAGCTCACTACATCAAGAGACCCAGTACTTC

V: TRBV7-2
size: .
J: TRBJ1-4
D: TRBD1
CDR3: CASSSQGSNEKLFF
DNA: TGTGCCAGCAGCTCACAGGGGAGTAATGAAAAACTGTTTTTT

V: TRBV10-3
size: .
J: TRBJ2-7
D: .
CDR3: CAISELKGTYEQYF
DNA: TGTGCCATCAGTGAGTTGAAGGGCACCTACGAGCAGTACTTC

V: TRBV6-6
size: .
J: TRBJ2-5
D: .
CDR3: CASSYPGETQYF
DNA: TGTGCCAGCAGTTACCCAGGGGAGACCCAGTACTTC

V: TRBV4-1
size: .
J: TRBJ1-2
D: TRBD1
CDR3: CASSQAKGAYGYTF
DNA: TGCGCCAGCAGCCAAGCCAAGGGGGCGTATGGCTACACCTTC

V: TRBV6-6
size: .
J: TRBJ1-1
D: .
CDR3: CASSYSAKNTEAFF
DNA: TGTGCCAGCAGTTACTCTGCCAAGAACACTGAAGCTTTCTTT

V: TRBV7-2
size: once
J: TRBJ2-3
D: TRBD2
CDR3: CASSLELAGWTDTQYF
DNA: TGTGCCAGCAGCTTAGAACTAGCGGGATGGACAGATACGCAGTATTTT

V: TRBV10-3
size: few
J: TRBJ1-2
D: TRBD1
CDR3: CAISEVPGQGIVYTF
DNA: TGTGCCATCAGTGAGGTACCGGGACAGGGGATCGTCTACACCTTC

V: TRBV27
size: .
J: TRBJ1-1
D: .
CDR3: CASSLGSGYTEAFF
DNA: TGTGCCAGCAGTTTAGGGAGTGGGTACACTGAAGCTTTCTTT

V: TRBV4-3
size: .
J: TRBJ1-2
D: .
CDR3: CASSQDPTGGYTF
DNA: TGCGCCAGCAGCCAAGATCCGACGGGGGGCTACACCTTC

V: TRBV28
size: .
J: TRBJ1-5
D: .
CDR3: CASSSTDQPQHF
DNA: TGTGCCAGCAGTTCCACAGATCAGCCCCAGCATTTT

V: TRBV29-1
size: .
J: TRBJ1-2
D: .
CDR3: CSVRTVYGYTF
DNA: TGCAGCGTCCGGACAGTCTATGGCTACACCTTC

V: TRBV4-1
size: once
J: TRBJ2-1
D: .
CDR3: CASSYTGEAEQFF
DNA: TGCGCCAGCAGCTATACAGGGGAGGCTGAGCAGTTCTTC

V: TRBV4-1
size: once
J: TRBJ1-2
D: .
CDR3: CASSARAGRALGYTF
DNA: TGCGCCAGCAGCGCAAGGGCCGGACGGGCCCTTGGCTACACCTTC

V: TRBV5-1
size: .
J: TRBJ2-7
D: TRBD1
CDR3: CASSTGTGYEQYF
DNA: TGCGCCAGCAGCACGGGGACAGGTTACGAGCAGTACTTC

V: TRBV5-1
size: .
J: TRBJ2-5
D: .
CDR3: CASSPVRAEEQYF
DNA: TGCGCCAGCAGCCCGGTTAGGGCTGAGGAGCAGTACTTC